This TCR beta chain was captured by sequencing in a study of T cell responses to AZD1222 COVID-19 vaccine. Trimming left V 4 bases short and J 6 bases short, with 15 bases between. This CDR3 has 13 residues. In germline, CDR1 is GTSNPN, CDR2 SVGIG (reference sequence). The assay was immunoSEQ multiplex PCR, and TCRdb's table has in-frame clones only and misses some. The repertoire holds 180,000 or so clones, with about 91% as singletons. Concerning this clone: What it binds is unknown.

Study-wide results and caveats: CD4 TCRs linked to vaccination spanned spike, dominating at 160-218 and 743-854.

This TCR was recovered from an adult who received the AZD1222 COVID-19 vaccine. The chain employs TRBV30 and TRBJ1-2; maybe TRBD1 (5 bases). The source material was peripheral blood, sampled 28 days after the second AZD1222 dose. The CDR3 DNA reads TGTGCCTGGACCGGGGGGGACCCCAATGGCTACACCTTC. Its translation is CAWTGGDPNGYTF.